These 13 T cell receptor beta chains share one sample of origin, sequenced in a study of blood T cell repertoires in COVID-19. The data were produced by immunoSEQ multiplex PCR, yet TCRdb's version contains in-frame clones alone and is incomplete. The table records approximately 210,000 clones, 80% to 85% of them present only once. The sample comprised PBMCs or T cells enriched from blood (not recorded which). All receptors derive from a woman aged 45 to 65 with acute COVID-19.

The V gene is TRBV6-2 or TRBV6-3, the J gene TRBJ2-6, with 11 nucleotides matching TRBD2. This CDR3 contains 19 residues. V shed 6 bases, J shed 0 bases, and the junction held 10 bases outside the gene matches. CDR1 and CDR2 from the germline V gene are MNHEY and SVGEGT. CDR3 loop: CASSLPSGGPYSGANVLTF. The CDR3 DNA reads TGTGCCAGCAGCCTCCCTAGCGGGGGGCCCTACTCTGGGGCCAACGTCCTGACTTTC.

The chain combines TRBV18 with TRBJ2-5; a weak D match, TRBD1 (6 bases). The CDR3 totals 14 residues. V was clipped by 4 bases and J by 2 bases, with 11 bases between them. The germline gives CDR1 KGHSH, CDR2 LQKENI. CDR3 in DNA: TGTGCCAGCTCACTCGACAGGTCTCAAGAGACCCAGTACTTC. Protein sequence: CASSLDRSQETQYF. Variable domain in full (rest from reference TRBV18 and TRBJ2-5): NAGVMQNPRHLVRRRGQEARLRCSPMKGHSHVYWYRQLPEEGLKFMVYLQKENIIDESGMPKERFSAEFPKEGPSILRIQQVVRGDSAAYFCASSLDRSQETQYFGPGTRLLVL.

The DNA for the CDR3 is TGTGCCAGCAGTTACATCGGGGAGGGTTCACCCCTCCACTTT. Protein product: CASSYIGEGSPLHF. The V call is TRBV6-2 or TRBV6-3, the J call TRBJ1-6; the D is unclear. There are 14 residues in the CDR3. Deletions cut 2 bases from V and 9 bases from J, with 11 bases between. From germline, CDR1 is MNHEY and CDR2 SVGEGT.

This clone showed up just a few times. The gene calls are TRBV27 and TRBJ2-1; maybe TRBD2 (5 bases). CDR1 is MNHEY, CDR2 SMNVEV, per germline (reference sequence). The CDR3 contains 16 residues. Trimming left V 1 base short and J 0 bases short, with 10 bases between. The DNA of the CDR3 is TGTGCCAGCAGTTTATTAGTCGGGGTCTCCTACAATGAGCAGTTCTTC. Amino acids: CASSLLVGVSYNEQFF.

This clone was detected a few times. The identical CDR3 is also encoded by other nucleotide sequences in the sample. This sequence joins TRBV18 and TRBJ1-5; D might be TRBD1 (5 bases). Between the trimmed V and J ends, which lost 1 base and 2 bases, there was a span of 12 bases. The germline V gene has CDR1 KGHSH and CDR2 LQKENI. The CDR3 covers 16 residues. The CDR3, as DNA: TGTGCCAGCTCACCACGTCGGGGGGATGGCAATCAGCCCCAGCATTTT. Protein: CASSPRRGDGNQPQHF.

This clone was seen once. The chain joins TRBV27 to TRBJ2-5; D perhaps matches TRBD1 (5 bases). V lost 9 bases, J lost 7 bases, and 15 bases lay in between. The CDR3 runs to 12 residues. In germline, CDR1 is MNHEY, CDR2 SMNVEV (reference sequence). The chain's CDR3 is CASRGPDVTQYF. CDR3 DNA sequence: TGTGCCAGTAGGGGCCCCGACGTGACCCAGTACTTC.

The chain combines TRBV28 with TRBJ2-7, with D maybe TRBD1 (6 bases). CDR3 length equals 14 residues. The germline V and J ends were trimmed by 5 bases and 5 bases, with 16 bases remaining between them. The germline V gene encodes CDR1 MDHEN and CDR2 SYDVKM. CDR3: CASSEKQGRHEQYF. Here the CDR3 DNA reads TGTGCCAGCAGTGAGAAACAGGGTCGGCACGAGCAGTACTTC.

The genes are TRBV7-2 and TRBJ2-5; the match to TRBD1 covers 11 bases. CDR1 is SGHTA and CDR2 is FQGNSA in the germline V gene. The CDR3 is 14 residues long. The junction had 4 bases not matched to a gene; V was cut back by 5 bases and J by 5 bases. The CDR3 loop is CASSKDRGLETQYF. CDR3 in DNA: TGTGCCAGCAGCAAGGACAGGGGGCTTGAGACCCAGTACTTC.

This chain uses TRBV6-5 with TRBJ2-6; no reliable D call. The V end lost 0 bases, the J end lost 0 bases, and 6 bases lay between the germline ends. The CDR3 consists of 16 residues. Per germline, CDR1 MNHEY and CDR2 SVGAGI. The CDR3 DNA reads as TGTGCCAGCAGTTACTCATTGGCCTCTGGGGCCAACGTCCTGACTTTC. Amino acid sequence: CASSYSLASGANVLTF.

The V call is TRBV28, the J call TRBJ1-5; 8 positions agree with TRBD1. Per the germline V gene, CDR1 is MDHEN and CDR2 is SYDVKM. The CDR3 runs 17 residues. The V segment lost 5 bases and the J segment 3 bases; nucleotides outside the gene matches: 12. The CDR3 sequence: CASSMGQGARYNQPQHF. In DNA form, the CDR3 reads TGTGCCAGCAGTATGGGCCAGGGGGCTCGATACAATCAGCCCCAGCATTTT.

Of note for this clone: With a much larger clone just one base away, this may be a read error. The rearrangement links TRBV5-4 to TRBJ2-1, with TRBD2 matching 9 bases. The V segment lost 4 bases and the J segment 0 bases; nucleotides outside the gene matches: 2. CDR3 length equals 15 residues. Germline CDR1 is SGHNT and CDR2 is YYREEE (reference sequence). CDR3 DNA sequence: TGTGCCAGCAGCCTTAGCGGGAGCTCCTACAATGAGCAGTTCTTC. Amino acids: CASSLSGSSYNEQFF.

This clone was seen just once. The chain joins TRBV30 to TRBJ2-1; D is perhaps TRBD2 (5 bases). The CDR3 covers 13 residues. Per the germline V gene, CDR1 is GTSNPN and CDR2 is SVGIG (reference sequence). With 4 bases removed from V and 2 bases from J, the gap between germline ends came to 9 bases. CDR3 protein: CAWKVSAYNEQFF. The CDR3 DNA is TGTGCCTGGAAGGTTAGCGCCTACAATGAGCAGTTCTTC.

The chain is built from TRBV3-1 (or the pseudogene TRBV3-2) and TRBJ2-5; 11 bases map to TRBD2. In germline, CDR1 is LGHDT, CDR2 YNNKEL (reference sequence). Unmatched junction bases numbered 4, after V lost 5 bases and J lost 5 bases. The CDR3 is 14 residues long. This CDR3 reads CASSARLAGETQYF. In nucleotides, the CDR3 is TGTGCCAGCAGCGCTCGACTAGCGGGGGAGACCCAGTACTTC.